The 28 T cell receptor beta chains reported below all come from one sample, sequenced in a study of shared clonotypes between healthy human individuals. Profiling relied on immunoSEQ multiplex PCR, and the TCRdb table lists in-frame clones only, not all of them. Of about 1.5 million clones listed, about 98% are singletons. Source material: naive CD4+ T cells sorted from blood. The subset: CD45RA+ positively selected. These receptors were obtained from a man aged 25-40 years in good health.

With regard to this clone: The sample holds other DNA sequences that translate to the same CDR3. This chain links TRBV6-5 with TRBJ2-3; TRBD1 is a possible D gene (5 bases). The CDR3 spans 13 residues. In germline, CDR1 is MNHEY, CDR2 SVGAGI. V gave up 2 bases and J gave up 5 bases, with 8 bases separating them. The CDR3 nucleotides are TGTGCCAGCAGTTACGGTAGGGGAGATACGCAGTATTTT. Its translation: CASSYGRGDTQYF.

The J gene is TRBJ1-1, the V gene TRBV7-9; D is unresolved. CDR1 SEHNR and CDR2 FQNEAQ come from the germline V gene (reference sequence). This CDR3 is 14 amino acids long. V was cut by 6 bases and J by 0 bases, with 11 bases left in between. The CDR3 loop is CASRPDTMNTEAFF. The CDR3, as DNA: TGTGCCAGCAGGCCAGACACGATGAACACTGAAGCTTTCTTT.

The chain carries TRBV11-2 and TRBJ1-5; weak D call: TRBD1 (5 bases). With 2 bases removed from V and 5 bases from J, the gap between germline ends came to 13 bases. CDR3 size: 15 residues. Germline assignment: CDR1 SGHAT and CDR2 FQNNGV. The CDR3 sequence: CASSLYGGVYQPQHF. As DNA, the CDR3 is TGTGCCAGCAGCTTATACGGGGGGGTTTATCAGCCCCAGCATTTT.

Note on this clone: The junction and the germline gene differ at one end; a read error may be behind it. The same CDR3 also results from other DNA sequences found in this sample. The chain uses TRBV7-2 and TRBJ2-1; possibly TRBD2 for D (5 bases). The CDR3 totals 15 residues. Per germline, CDR1 SGHTA and CDR2 FQGNSA. The CDR3 reads CASSLDGSSYNEQFF. The DNA of the CDR3 is TGTGCCAGCAGTTTAGATGGGAGCTCCTACAATGAGCAGTTCTTC.

This sequence joins TRBV11-3 and TRBJ2-3; D remains ambiguous. In germline, CDR1 is SGHNT, CDR2 YENEEA. V was shortened by 2 bases and J by 2 bases, with 5 bases between the two germline ends. The CDR3 contains 13 residues. The CDR3 here is CASSLKYTDTQYF. In nucleotides, the CDR3 is TGTGCCAGCAGCTTAAAATACACAGATACGCAGTATTTT.

This rearrangement joins TRBV5-1 to TRBJ1-4; no firm D call. Germline V gene sequence: CDR1 SGHRS, CDR2 YFSETQ. The CDR3 has 14 residues. The ends were cut back, 6 bases at V and 0 bases at J, with 9 bases in the middle. CDR3 bases: TGCGCCAGCAAAGACCAAGCAACTAATGAAAAACTGTTTTTT. Protein product: CASKDQATNEKLFF.

DNA for the CDR3: TGTGCCAGCAGGGGAAGGGGGTATGGCGGGAGGGCAGATACGCAGTATTTT. This codes for CASRGRGYGGRADTQYF. V is TRBV28 and J is TRBJ2-3; 9 nucleotides align to TRBD2. This CDR3 has 17 residues. CDR1 and CDR2 (germline): MDHEN, SYDVKM. With V trimmed by 6 bases and J by 4 bases, 14 bases remained unmatched.

V usage is TRBV9 and J usage is TRBJ2-2; 9 nucleotides agree with TRBD1. Germline assignment: CDR1 SGDLS and CDR2 YYNGEE. J lost 7 bases, V lost 2 bases, and 15 bases had no gene match. There are 18 residues in the CDR3. DNA of the CDR3: TGTGCCAGCAGCGTCTTAGATGTGGGACAGGGTTTGTTCGGGGAGCTGTTTTTT. This encodes CASSVLDVGQGLFGELFF.

The chain couples TRBV4-1 to TRBJ1-2; D call uncertain. The CDR3 runs to 16 residues. Germline-derived CDR1 and CDR2 are MGHRA and YSYEKL. V lost 3 bases and J lost 4, with 18 bases in between. The CDR3 DNA reads TGCGCCAGCAGCCACCCGGGGAGGTCTCCCACCTATGGCTACACCTTC. Translating gives CASSHPGRSPTYGYTF.

The chain links TRBV11-3 to TRBJ2-3; D is uncertain. The germline CDR1 and CDR2 sequences are SGHNT and YENEEA. The CDR3 runs 15 residues. Deletions cut 0 bases from V and 0 bases from J, with 7 bases between. The CDR3 loop is CASSLDGSSTDTQYF. The DNA for the CDR3 is TGTGCCAGCAGCTTAGATGGTTCTAGCACAGATACGCAGTATTTT.

V is TRBV28 and J is TRBJ2-7; D tentatively fits TRBD1 or TRBD2 (5 bases each). CDR1 and CDR2 (germline): MDHEN, SYDVKM. The CDR3 extends over 12 amino acids. CDR3 DNA sequence: TGTGTTTTTGGGGGAAGGGGCTACGAGCAGTACTTC. It encodes CVFGGRGYEQYF.

This clone was seen once. The V call is TRBV11-2, the J call TRBJ1-2, with unresolved D. This CDR3 is 15 amino acids long. In germline, CDR1 is SGHAT, CDR2 FQNNGV. Trimming shortened V by 4 bases and J by 4 bases, and 16 bases separated the two germline ends. The CDR3 protein is CASSSDTLRSYGYTF. Written as DNA, the CDR3 is TGTGCCAGCAGCTCCGACACTCTTCGGAGCTATGGCTACACCTTC.

The chain combines TRBV7-8 with TRBJ2-2, with TRBD2 as a possible D gene (7 bases). Trimming removed 5 bases from V and 5 bases from J, with 18 bases in between. The CDR3 totals 16 residues. Germline V lookup: CDR1 SGHVS, CDR2 FQNEAQ. The CDR3, as DNA: TGTGCCAGCAGCCCATTAAGAGGGAGGGGGACCGGGGAGCTGTTTTTT. Its protein product is CASSPLRGRGTGELFF.

J is TRBJ2-7 and V is TRBV9, with TRBD1 as a possible D gene (6 bases). The CDR3 totals 14 residues. The germline CDR1 and CDR2 sequences are SGDLS and YYNGEE. V was shortened by 1 base and J by 2 bases, with 10 bases between the two germline ends. Here the CDR3 reads CASSVTGQPYEQYF. The CDR3 DNA reads TGTGCCAGCAGCGTAACCGGACAGCCCTACGAGCAGTACTTC.

The J gene is TRBJ2-5, the V gene TRBV4-1; 9 nucleotides line up with TRBD2. CDR1 and CDR2 from the germline V gene are MGHRA and YSYEKL. This CDR3 comprises 16 residues. J lost 4 bases, V lost 1 base, and 7 bases had no gene match. This chain's CDR3 is CASSQAPAGGPETQYF. CDR3 DNA: TGCGCCAGCAGCCAAGCGCCAGCGGGAGGTCCAGAGACCCAGTACTTC.

The V call is TRBV7-6, the J call TRBJ2-1, with D uncertain. The CDR3 spans 15 residues. V was cut by 5 bases and J by 5 bases, with 16 bases left in between. CDR1 is SGHVS and CDR2 is FNYEAQ in the germline V gene. The DNA of the CDR3 is TGTGCCAGCAGCCCCGTTTTACGGGTCGACAATGAGCAGTTCTTC. Its translation is CASSPVLRVDNEQFF.

This chain connects TRBV7-8 to TRBJ2-5; D may be TRBD2 (6 bases). The CDR3 totals 13 residues. The V gene lost 5 bases and the J gene lost 4 bases, with 11 bases spanning the gap. Germline lookup yields CDR1 SGHVS and CDR2 FQNEAQ. The CDR3 DNA reads as TGTGCCAGCAGCCTCTCCGGGAGAGAGACCCAGTACTTC. It translates to CASSLSGRETQYF.

V usage is TRBV30 and J usage is TRBJ1-1, with 8 positions matching TRBD1. The V segment lost 2 bases and the J segment 0 bases; nucleotides outside the gene matches: 8. This CDR3 contains 16 residues. Germline V lookup: CDR1 GTSNPN, CDR2 SVGIG (reference sequence). The CDR3 loop reads CAWSFTGGYMNTEAFF. CDR3 DNA sequence: TGTGCCTGGAGTTTCACAGGGGGTTACATGAACACTGAAGCTTTCTTT.

The chain employs TRBV5-4 and TRBJ2-3, with D possibly being TRBD2 (6 bases). This CDR3 has 15 residues. Trimming pared 0 bases from V and 5 bases from J, leaving 13 bases between. Germline V gene lookup returns CDR1 SGHNT and CDR2 YYREEE (reference sequence). The chain's CDR3 is CASSLGGVSGDTQYF. CDR3 DNA sequence: TGTGCCAGCAGCTTGGGGGGGGTTAGCGGAGATACGCAGTATTTT.

This clone occurred once. The genes are TRBV5-1 and TRBJ2-7; D gene uncertain. Trimming removed 3 bases from V and 1 base from J, with 8 bases in between. The CDR3 contains 13 residues. CDR1 is SGHRS and CDR2 is YFSETQ in the germline V gene. The CDR3 sequence: CASSYSGSYEQYF. Written as DNA, the CDR3 is TGCGCCAGCAGCTATTCAGGTTCCTACGAGCAGTACTTC.

The rearrangement joins TRBV10-2 to TRBJ1-1, with 10 positions matching TRBD1. Trimming took 6 bases from V and 6 from J; bases not matched to a gene: 7. Looked up from germline, CDR1 is WSHSY and CDR2 is SAAADI. CDR3 length: 14 amino acids. CDR3 protein: CASRKTGGRPEAFF. The CDR3 DNA is TGCGCCAGCAGGAAGACAGGGGGCCGTCCTGAAGCTTTCTTT.

J is TRBJ2-1 and V is TRBV6-1, with D unresolved. This CDR3 has 15 amino acids. The V and J ends lost 2 bases and 2 bases respectively, with 10 bases between them. The germline V gene has CDR1 MNHNS and CDR2 SASEGT. CDR3 sequence (DNA): TGTGCCAGCAGTGAATCCATCCCAGCCTACAATGAGCAGTTCTTC. Translation: CASSESIPAYNEQFF.

The chain couples TRBV23-1 to TRBJ2-7; 7 bases align to TRBD2. TRBV23-1 qualifies as an ORF whose function is uncertain. Germline trimming cut 7 bases from V and 2 bases from J; bases unmatched to any gene: 8. CDR3 length: 14 residues. The CDR3 DNA is TGCGCCAGCACCGAAGGACTAGGAGCCTACGAGCAGTACTTC. Its translation: CASTEGLGAYEQYF.

The chain recombines TRBV27 with TRBJ2-1, with TRBD2 matching over 7 bases. Germline V CDR1 and CDR2: MNHEY, SMNVEV (reference sequence). The CDR3 has 14 residues. V lost 5 bases and J lost 6; bases outside the gene matches: 7. The CDR3 loop reads CASSLRDYRNEQFF. The DNA for the CDR3 is TGTGCCAGCAGTCTCCGGGACTATCGCAATGAGCAGTTCTTC.

The chain links TRBV5-6 to TRBJ1-1; D is ambiguous. Trimming stripped 3 bases from V and 6 bases from J, with 12 bases between. This CDR3 comprises 13 residues. Germline CDR1 reads SGHDT; CDR2 reads YYEEEE. DNA of the CDR3: TGTGCCAGCAGCTCCATCTTGCTCCCTGAAGCTTTCTTT. Translating it yields CASSSILLPEAFF.

The chain recombines TRBV14 with TRBJ2-5, with 9 bases that match TRBD1. Trimming took 0 bases from V and 13 from J; bases not matched to a gene: 27. The CDR3 extends over 20 amino acids. CDR1 is SGHDN, CDR2 FVKESK, per germline. CDR3 amino acids: CASSQDRRRWRGQGFIEGYF. CDR3 nucleotides: TGTGCCAGCAGCCAAGATCGGCGGCGCTGGAGGGGACAGGGCTTCATTGAGGGGTACTTC.

The chain's CDR3 is CASSPSGVLSYEQYF. CDR3 nucleotide sequence: TGTGCCAGCTCACCATCAGGGGTCTTATCCTACGAGCAGTACTTC. This chain connects TRBV18 to TRBJ2-7, with D tentatively TRBD1 (6 bases). In germline, CDR1 is KGHSH, CDR2 LQKENI. The CDR3 runs 15 residues. The V end lost 2 bases, the J end lost 1 base, and 12 bases lay between the germline ends.

This rearrangement joins TRBV12-5 to TRBJ2-1; 12 positions agree with TRBD2. J was trimmed by 10 bases and V by 2 bases; bases with no gene match: 6. This CDR3 contains 15 residues. From germline, CDR1 is LGHNT and CDR2 FRNRAP. Here the CDR3 reads CASGLYLAGGYEQFF. DNA of the CDR3: TGTGCTAGTGGTTTGTACCTAGCGGGAGGGTACGAGCAGTTCTTC.